This T cell receptor beta chain was sequenced during a study of T cell changes during pregnancy in multiple sclerosis. Sequencing was performed with immunoSEQ multiplex PCR; in TCRdb, only in-frame clones are kept and a portion is missing. The data contain roughly 34,000 clones, approximately 91% of them seen just once; the ten biggest clones take up 3.5% to 4.5%. Germline V gives CDR1 SGHNT, CDR2 YYREEE (reference sequence). The CDR3 runs 19 residues. The V and J ends lost 2 bases and 2 bases, in that order; junction bases with no gene match: 9. This rearrangement joins TRBV5-4 to TRBJ2-3; 15 nucleotides line up with TRBD2. The starting material was peripheral blood, obtained in the second trimester of pregnancy. This receptor was identified in a female donor in good health, enrolled as a control in a pregnancy study. For the CDR3, the DNA is TGTGCCAGCAGCTTCGAGGGACTAGCGGGGGGTTACTCCACAGATACGCAGTATTTT. Protein product: CASSFEGLAGGYSTDTQYF.